Reported below is one T cell receptor beta chain. This entry is derived from a study of memory CD4+ T cells and cytomegalovirus serostatus. Profiled with immunoSEQ multiplex PCR; TCRdb holds only in-frame clones, not every one. In the table there are 55,000 to 60,000 clones, about 81% of which are singletons. V was trimmed by 0 bases and J by 0 bases, leaving 8 bases between them. This CDR3 is built from 16 residues. Germline V gene lookup returns CDR1 MGHRA and CDR2 YSYEKL. Single viable CD3+CD4+CD8-CD45RO+ cells were sorted as the memory CD4+ T cells. Positive selection with CD4 microbeads enriched total CD4+ T cells.

The specimen was memory CD4+ T cells from blood. The sequence came from an adult in good health and CMV-seronegative. The chain carries TRBV4-1 and TRBJ1-4; D remains unclear. CDR3 DNA: TGCGCCAGCAGCCAAGAACGGTATGCAACTAATGAAAAACTGTTTTTT. Translation: CASSQERYATNEKLFF.